The next 14 T cell receptor beta chains were all read from a single sample in a study of blood T cell repertoires in COVID-19. TCRdb keeps only in-frame clones here, not all; method: immunoSEQ multiplex PCR. The data show about 220,000 clones, with approximately 90% seen just once and about 3.3% held by the top ten. Sequenced sample: PBMCs or T cells enriched from blood (not recorded which). The receptors shown here come from a woman aged 18 to 35 in a cohort exposed to, infected with or recovered from COVID-19 (not recorded which).

Details on this clone: This same CDR3 is encoded by further DNA sequences in the sample. The chain carries TRBV5-1 and TRBJ1-1; maybe TRBD1 (5 bases). Looked up from germline, CDR1 is SGHRS and CDR2 is YFSETQ. The CDR3 is made up of 13 amino acids. Trimming shortened V by 1 base and J by 2 bases, and 6 bases separated the two germline ends. The chain's CDR3 is CASSLTGNTEAFF. The CDR3 DNA reads as TGCGCCAGCAGCTTGACAGGTAACACTGAAGCTTTCTTT.

The rearrangement uses TRBV24-1 and TRBJ1-6; D might be TRBD1 (6 bases). CDR3 length: 15 amino acids. Germline V gene sequence: CDR1 KGHDR, CDR2 SFDVKD. Trimming removed 2 bases from V and 7 bases from J, with 11 bases in between. CDR3 region: CATSDSRTANSPLHF. The CDR3, as DNA: TGTGCCACCAGTGATTCGCGGACAGCAAATTCACCCCTCCACTTT.

The rearrangement joins TRBV5-6 to TRBJ1-5; D gene unclear. The V gene's germline CDR1 is SGHDT and CDR2 YYEEEE. Trimming removed 1 base from V and 0 bases from J, with 8 bases in between. This CDR3 is built from 15 residues. Here the CDR3 reads CASSLNGYSNQPQHF. The CDR3, as DNA: TGTGCCAGCAGCTTGAACGGGTATAGCAATCAGCCCCAGCATTTT.

The chain is built from TRBV10-3 and TRBJ2-7; D remains unclear. Germline assignment: CDR1 ENHRY and CDR2 SYGVKD. This CDR3 is built from 13 residues. V lost 10 bases, J lost 3 bases, and 16 bases lay in between. The CDR3 sequence is CATSLPEFYEQYF. In nucleotides, the CDR3 is TGTGCCACCTCGCTGCCGGAGTTCTACGAGCAGTACTTC.

This chain links TRBV5-6 with TRBJ1-4; D call uncertain. Germline V gene data show CDR1 as SGHDT and CDR2 as YYEEEE. Trimming stripped 2 bases from V and 4 bases from J, with 6 bases between. This CDR3 has 13 amino acids. This chain's CDR3 is CASSFGFNEKLFF. DNA of the CDR3: TGTGCCAGCAGCTTTGGCTTTAATGAAAAACTGTTTTTT. The full variable domain, rest sourced from reference TRBV5-6 and TRBJ1-4, is DAGVTQSPTHLIKTRGQQVTLRCSPKSGHDTVSWYQQALGQGPQFIFQYYEEEERQRGNFPDRFSGHQFPNYSSELNVNALLLGDSALYLCASSFGFNEKLFFGSGTQLSVL.

The chain uses TRBV29-1 and TRBJ2-5, with 7 bases identical to TRBD1. With V trimmed by 2 bases and J by 4 bases, 13 bases remained unmatched. Germline CDR1 and CDR2: SQVTM and ANQGSEA. The CDR3 totals 16 residues. This chain's CDR3 is CSVEWDSTVYGETQYF. DNA for the CDR3: TGCAGCGTTGAATGGGACAGTACGGTGTATGGAGAGACCCAGTACTTC.

The chain has TRBV18 and TRBJ1-1, with a possible D match to TRBD1 (6 bases). The CDR3 runs to 14 residues. V was shortened by 3 bases and J by 4 bases, with 12 bases between the two germline ends. CDR1 and CDR2 (germline): KGHSH, LQKENI. CDR3 protein: CASSPQGRGTEAFF. CDR3 DNA sequence: TGTGCCAGCTCACCCCAGGGGAGGGGCACTGAAGCTTTCTTT.

The chain recombines TRBV7-9 with TRBJ1-6, with unresolved D. V was clipped by 2 bases and J by 6 bases, with 8 bases between them. Germline CDR1 reads SEHNR; CDR2 reads FQNEAQ (reference sequence). This CDR3 spans 14 amino acids. In DNA form, the CDR3 reads TGTGCCAGCAGCTTAATGAGGGCTAATTCACCCCTCCACTTT. The encoded protein is CASSLMRANSPLHF. Based on the CDR3 plus reference TRBV7-9 and TRBJ1-6, the full variable domain is DTGVSQNPRHKITKRGQNVTFRCDPISEHNRLYWYRQTLGQGPEFLTYFQNEAQLEKSRLLSDRFSAERPKGSFSTLEIQRTEQGDSAMYLCASSLMRANSPLHFGNGTRLTVT.

The chain is built from TRBV10-3 and TRBJ2-7; 7 nucleotides match TRBD2. Germline loops: CDR1 ENHRY, CDR2 SYGVKD. V dropped 0 bases and J dropped 1; count of bases not matched to a gene: 6. CDR3 size: 16 residues. CDR3 DNA sequence: TGTGCCATCAGTGAGTCTGGCGGGAGAGGGTCCTACGAGCAGTACTTC. Protein: CAISESGGRGSYEQYF.

This CDR3 reads CASSGDPTTDYGYTF. The DNA for the CDR3 is TGTGCCAGCAGCGGGGATCCTACGACAGACTATGGCTACACCTTC. The rearrangement joins TRBV9 to TRBJ1-2; possible D gene TRBD1, 5 bases. Deletions cut 3 bases from V and 3 bases from J, with 15 bases between. This CDR3 comprises 15 residues. The germline V gene has CDR1 SGDLS and CDR2 YYNGEE.

The chain joins TRBV19 to TRBJ1-6, with D unresolved. From germline, CDR1 is LNHDA and CDR2 SQIVND (reference sequence). The CDR3 runs 15 residues. With 1 base removed from V and 8 bases from J, the gap between germline ends came to 12 bases. CDR3 in amino acids: CASSIVQQPHSPLHF. The CDR3 DNA follows: TGTGCCAGTAGTATAGTTCAACAGCCACATTCACCCCTCCACTTT. The full variable domain, with the rest looked up from reference TRBV19 and TRBJ1-6, is DGGITQSPKYLFRKEGQNVTLSCEQNLNHDAMYWYRQDPGQGLRLIYYSQIVNDFQKGDIAEGYSVSREKKESFPLTVTSAQKNPTAFYLCASSIVQQPHSPLHFGNGTRLTVT.

The V call is TRBV19, the J call TRBJ2-1; 16 positions agree with TRBD2. V shed 4 bases and J 5 bases; nucleotides not matched to a gene: 8. Germline V gives CDR1 LNHDA, CDR2 SQIVND (reference sequence). The CDR3 spans 18 residues. The CDR3 region has the DNA TGTGCCAGTAGTAGCTCCGGGACTAGCGGGAGGGCGGACAATGAGCAGTTCTTC. Protein product: CASSSSGTSGRADNEQFF.

The chain links TRBV5-6 to TRBJ1-5; 8 bases are shared with TRBD1. Unmatched junction bases numbered 6, after V lost 4 bases and J lost 6 bases. Germline CDR1 is SGHDT and CDR2 is YYEEEE. The CDR3 consists of 14 residues. The CDR3 here is CASSLGQGGQPQHF. In nucleotides, the CDR3 is TGTGCCAGCAGCCTTGGACAGGGAGGTCAGCCCCAGCATTTT.

The chain couples TRBV18 to TRBJ1-3; D is unresolved. The germline V gene encodes CDR1 KGHSH and CDR2 LQKENI. The CDR3 covers 14 residues. V was shortened by 7 bases and J by 1 base, with 11 bases between the two germline ends. CDR3: CASFPRGSGNTIYF. CDR3 in DNA: TGTGCCAGCTTCCCACGGGGTTCTGGAAACACCATATATTTT.